This T cell receptor (beta chain) was identified during a study of blood T cell repertoires in COVID-19. V lost 3 bases and J 0 bases, leaving 10 bases between the germline ends. CDR1 is SGHKS and CDR2 is YYEKEE in the germline V gene (reference sequence). The CDR3 is made up of 15 amino acids. Source study methods: Amplification with reference gene primers provided the estimates of nucleated cell counts. This table comes from immunoSEQ multiplex PCR, and its TCRdb copy is limited to in-frame clones, with some not included. V, J and clone size are those of that table, while D and trimming were read from the DNA. Among 200,000 to 250,000 clones, roughly four fifths were seen once, and the ten largest hold approximately 2%.

The rearrangement links TRBV5-5 to TRBJ1-5; perhaps TRBD1 as D (5 bases). The receptor's source is a young man who had recovered from COVID-19. The sequenced sample was peripheral blood. CDR3 nucleotides: TGTGCCAGCAGCTGGGGTGGGGCTAGCAATCAGCCCCAGCATTTT. Encoded protein: CASSWGGASNQPQHF.